This T cell receptor beta chain emerged from a study of blood T cell repertoires in COVID-19. Produced via immunoSEQ multiplex PCR; TCRdb's table is partial and in-frame only. In the table there are about 130,000 clones, around 88% of which are singletons. The specimen was peripheral blood. This receptor was identified in a man aged 55 to 70 with COVID-19, enrolled during active disease.

The CDR3 spells CASRVSTSSEQYF. The CDR3 DNA reads TGTGCCAGCAGGGTCTCGACGTCTAGTGAGCAGTACTTC. This chain uses TRBV2 with TRBJ2-7; D remains ambiguous. The length of the CDR3 is 13 residues. V was cut by 6 bases and J by 7 bases, with 16 bases left in between. The germline V gene has CDR1 SNHLY and CDR2 FYNNEI.